Below, one T cell receptor (beta chain) is given with its context. The target antigen is unknown. Compared with germline, one end of the junction differs, possibly owing to a read error. These data come from a study of T cells in Graves' hyperthyroidism and ophthalmopathy. Study conclusions and caveats: From stable hyperthyroidism, ophthalmopathy was set apart by a 13 V-J model.

Germline V gene sequence: CDR1 KGHDR, CDR2 SFDVKD. The CDR3 is 15 amino acids. Researchers amplified the TCR beta CDR3 regions from RNA transcripts. First-round RT-PCR targeting the TCR CDR3 was performed with the HTBI primer set. TCRdb re-called the multiplex PCR reads with MiXCR, one entry per CDR3 protein. The data show about 300,000 distinct CDR3 sequences, around 19% seen once. Orbital computed tomography and thyroid ultrasound, together with serum TRAb and thyroxine and clinical symptoms, were used for diagnoses. The chain combines TRBV24-1 with TRBJ2-1; TRBD1 aligns across 10 bases. The specimen was blood. The receptor's source is a man aged 50-60 years with Graves' ophthalmopathy. In nucleotides, the CDR3 is TGTGCCACCAGTTCGACAGGGGGCTCCTTCAATGAGCAGTTCTTC. Its protein is CATSSTGGSFNEQFF.